The clone carrying this T cell receptor (beta chain) was seen a few times. The data belong to a study of blood T cell repertoires in COVID-19. Study context: Sites across the United States, Italy and Spain contributed samples from acute and convalescent COVID-19. Nucleic acid was either cDNA or gDNA, and it came from T cells, B-cell-depleted T cells, or PBMCs.

The Seattle site enrolled patients during active infection and followed them longitudinally. Original methodology: Nucleated cell number was recorded as an estimate derived from reference gene primer amplification. The assay was immunoSEQ multiplex PCR, and TCRdb's table has in-frame clones only and misses some. V and J calls and clone size come straight from that table; D and trimming were deduced from the DNA. The sample lists 300,000 to 400,000 clones; around 87% were seen once. V dropped 6 bases and J dropped 5 bases, with 10 bases sitting between them. This CDR3 has 12 residues. Germline V lookup: CDR1 MNHEY, CDR2 SVGEGT.

Sample: peripheral blood. This receptor was identified in a woman in her forties or fifties with COVID-19, enrolled during active disease. The chain recombines TRBV6-2 or TRBV6-3 with TRBJ2-5; the D is unclear. The CDR3 is CASSPRRETQYF. DNA for the CDR3: TGTGCCAGCAGCCCTCGGCGGGAGACCCAGTACTTC.